A selection of T cell receptor delta chains follows, all from one sample in a study of Vδ1+ human thymocytes. With CATT, TCRdb re-called clones from the multiplex PCR reads. This table has tens of thousands of delta-chain clones, more than 15% appearing once. The sequenced sample was Vdelta1+ gamma-delta thymocytes from the thymus. The receptor source for this set is a boy less than two years old who had congenital heart surgery. The CDR3 runs from the conserved cysteine through the conserved F or W. The D gene is left open where the match is weak. Rows may omit the clone size; those that give it use once, few, many or a size class.

j_call: TRDJ1; clone_size: few; d_call: TRDD3; v_call: TRDV1; cdr3_nt: TGTGCTCTTGGGGAACTTGAGGGCTTTCCCCTGTACTGGGGGATACCTAACAGGGTTCCGCACACCGATAAACTCATCTTT; cdr3_aa: CALGELEGFPLYWGIPNRVPHTDKLIF
j_call: TRDJ1; clone_size: few; d_call: TRDD3; v_call: TRDV1; cdr3_nt: TGTGCTCTTGGGGGCTGGGGGATATCCCCCGATAAACTCATCTTT; cdr3_aa: CALGGWGISPDKLIF
j_call: TRDJ1; clone_size: few; d_call: TRDD3; v_call: TRDV1; cdr3_nt: TGTGCTCTTGGGGAACTCCTTCCTTACTGGGGGATAATCCCACCTAACGGCGATAAACTCATCTTT; cdr3_aa: CALGELLPYWGIIPPNGDKLIF
j_call: TRDJ1; clone_size: .; d_call: .; v_call: TRDV1; cdr3_nt: TGTGCTCTTGGGGAAATAGAAGTATCCAGGGACATAAGTAAACTCATCTTT; cdr3_aa: CALGEIEVSRDISKLIF
j_call: TRDJ1; clone_size: .; d_call: .; v_call: TRDV1; cdr3_nt: TGTGCTCTTGGGGGCATTCCCTCTATGGGTTACTGGTTGTACACCGATAAACTCATCTTT; cdr3_aa: CALGGIPSMGYWLYTDKLIF
j_call: TRDJ1; clone_size: few; d_call: TRDD3; v_call: TRDV1; cdr3_nt: TGTGCTCTTGGGGGGCCTTCCTCCCACTGGGGATACGAAGGCGATAAACTCATCTTT; cdr3_aa: CALGGPSSHWGYEGDKLIF
j_call: TRDJ1; clone_size: few; d_call: .; v_call: TRDV1; cdr3_nt: TGTGCTCTTGGGGAAACTTGGCACTGTTACACCGATAAACTCATCTTT; cdr3_aa: CALGETWHCYTDKLIF
j_call: TRDJ1; clone_size: .; d_call: .; v_call: TRDV1; cdr3_nt: TGTGCTCTTGGGGAACTGGACTACGAAACTTACTCGAGTTCCGATAAACTCATCTTT; cdr3_aa: CALGELDYETYSSSDKLIF
j_call: TRDJ1; clone_size: medium-sized; d_call: TRDD3; v_call: TRDV2; cdr3_nt: TGTGCCTGTGACATCAGCTGGGGGTACACCGATAAACTCATCTTT; cdr3_aa: CACDISWGYTDKLIF
j_call: TRDJ1; clone_size: .; d_call: .; v_call: TRDV1; cdr3_nt: TGTGCTCTTGGGGAACCAAAGGGGCTACGTTTGGTGGGGTTGTACACCGATAAACTCATCTTT; cdr3_aa: CALGEPKGLRLVGLYTDKLIF